A selection of T cell receptor beta chains follows, all from one sample in a study of T cell repertoires in cytomegalovirus infection. TCRdb reanalysed the reads using MiXCR and keeps one entry per CDR3 protein. The sample shows about 740,000 distinct CDR3 sequences, 35% of them seen only once. The sequenced material came from PBMCs. The source is a human donor in good health (CMV status not recorded). Some clones in this sample may be carry-over from other donors' samples. Both conserved end residues are part of each CDR3. The D gene is left open where the match is weak. Clone size is stated in some rows and not others, as once, few, many or a class when expanded.

v_gene	abundance	j_gene	d_gene	CDR3aa	CDR3nt
TRBV11-2	few	TRBJ1-2	-	CASSSPRWRQGYTF	TGTGCCAGCAGCTCGCCCCGTTGGCGGCAGGGCTACACCTTC
TRBV11-2	-	TRBJ2-7	-	CASSPRRSRGYEQYF	TGTGCCAGCAGCCCCCGTAGGTCAAGGGGATACGAGCAGTACTTC
TRBV19	few	TRBJ1-1	-	CASTLAGTEAFF	TGTGCCAGTACCCTAGCGGGCACTGAAGCTTTCTTT
TRBV28	many	TRBJ2-5	-	CASRTQGQETQYF	TGTGCCAGCAGAACTCAGGGGCAGGAGACCCAGTACTTC
TRBV7-2	few	TRBJ1-5	-	CASSPRLGARRQPQHF	TGTGCCAGCAGCCCCCGCCTTGGGGCGCGTCGTCAGCCCCAGCATTTT
TRBV4-1	-	TRBJ1-4	-	CASSQVQRTARRPFNEKLFF	TGCGCCAGCAGCCAAGTTCAAAGAACCGCCCGTCGTCCCTTTAATGAAAAACTGTTTTTT
TRBV7-9	many	TRBJ2-3	-	CASSSLGTRTDTQYF	TGTGCCAGCAGCTCCCTCGGGACTCGCACAGATACGCAGTATTTT
TRBV20-1	-	TRBJ2-1	TRBD1	CSCCLPGQGYNEQFF	TGCAGTTGCTGTCTGCCGGGACAGGGTTACAATGAGCAGTTCTTC
TRBV7-9	-	TRBJ1-4	TRBD1	CASSWDRADGKLFF	TGTGCCAGCAGCTGGGACAGGGCGGACGGAAAACTGTTTTTT
TRBV5-1	-	TRBJ2-4	TRBD2	CASSLAREGQNIQYF	TGCGCCAGCAGCTTGGCGAGGGAGGGGCAAAACATTCAGTACTTC
TRBV5-1	many	TRBJ2-1	TRBD2	CASSWGGSGSYNEQFF	TGCGCCAGCAGCTGGGGAGGGTCGGGCTCCTACAATGAGCAGTTCTTC
TRBV6-1	many	TRBJ2-2	TRBD2	CASSGGLAGGPGELFF	TGTGCCAGCAGTGGCGGACTAGCGGGAGGCCCCGGGGAGCTGTTTTTT
TRBV28	few	TRBJ2-3	TRBD2	CASSPVPLAGGSTDTQYF	TGTGCCAGCAGTCCCGTCCCCCTAGCGGGAGGGAGCACAGATACGCAGTATTTT
TRBV4-2	few	TRBJ2-7	TRBD2	CASSQDRSSGGYEQYF	TGTGCCAGCAGCCAAGACAGGTCTAGCGGGGGGTACGAGCAGTACTTC
TRBV7-9	few	TRBJ2-3	TRBD2	CAIFISGTNTQYF	TGTGCCATCTTTATTAGCGGGACAAATACGCAGTATTTT
TRBV5-6	-	TRBJ2-1	-	CASSLADNEQFF	TGTGCCAGCAGCTTGGCTGACAATGAGCAGTTCTTC
TRBV12-3/TRBV12-4	few	TRBJ2-1	TRBD2	CASSTGLAGGRYNEQFF	TGTGCCAGCAGTACGGGACTAGCGGGAGGTCGCTACAATGAGCAGTTCTTC
TRBV6-1	-	TRBJ2-3	-	CASSDLGPEYF	TGTGCCAGCAGTGATCTTGGACCAGAGTATTTT
TRBV7-2	few	TRBJ1-6	-	CASSLLRVGSPLHF	TGTGCCAGCAGCTTACTCAGGGTCGGTTCACCCCTCCACTTT
TRBV6-5	few	TRBJ1-1	-	CASTPSGARTNTEAFF	TGTGCCAGCACCCCGTCGGGGGCTCGTACGAACACTGAAGCTTTCTTT
TRBV6-1	-	TRBJ1-5	-	CASSEEGGLYNLGPQHF	TGTGCCAGCAGTGAGGAGGGGGGGCTCTATAACCTAGGGCCCCAGCATTTT
TRBV6-6	-	TRBJ1-4	TRBD1	CASSYRAGGSGTTNEKMFF	TGTGCCAGCAGTTACAGGGCAGGGGGCAGTGGGACAACTAATGAAAAAATGTTTTTT
TRBV6-1	-	TRBJ1-1	-	CASSEGVGADNTEAFF	TGTGCCAGCAGTGAAGGGGTAGGGGCTGACAACACTGAAGCTTTCTTT
TRBV29-1	-	TRBJ1-1	-	CSVGTKVGVTEAFF	TGCAGCGTTGGGACCAAGGTGGGGGTCACTGAAGCTTTCTTT
TRBV7-2	few	TRBJ2-1	-	CASSLEARTAQFF	TGTGCCAGCAGCTTAGAGGCGAGAACTGCGCAGTTCTTC
TRBV20-1	-	TRBJ1-4	TRBD1	CSARQQGPEKLFF	TGCAGTGCCAGACAACAGGGGCCCGAAAAACTGTTTTTT
TRBV12-3/TRBV12-4	few	TRBJ2-5	TRBD2	CASSFTAGGETQYF	TGTGCCAGCAGTTTTACAGCGGGAGGTGAGACCCAGTACTTC
TRBV15	-	TRBJ2-3	TRBD1	CATSRPPGQGQHTQYF	TGTGCCACCAGCAGGCCCCCGGGACAGGGCCAACATACGCAGTATTTT
TRBV12-3/TRBV12-4	few	TRBJ2-2	-	CASSLGYDTGELFF	TGTGCCAGCAGTTTAGGATACGACACCGGGGAGCTGTTTTTT
TRBV7-2	few	TRBJ2-7	TRBD2	CASSFAPSREGYEQYF	TGTGCCAGCAGTTTTGCCCCCTCCCGGGAGGGCTACGAGCAGTACTTC
TRBV24-1	-	TRBJ2-6	-	CASQSAAANVLTF	TGTGCCTCCCAGTCGGCTGCGGCCAACGTCCTGACTTTC
TRBV18	-	TRBJ2-4	-	CASSPPTRTLAKNIQYF	TGTGCCAGCTCACCACCGACACGGACGCTAGCCAAAAACATTCAGTACTTC
TRBV5-5	-	TRBJ2-1	TRBD1	CAISLVPGQGASF	TGTGCCATCAGCTTGGTTCCGGGCCAGGGGGCTTCGTTC
TRBV7-2	-	TRBJ2-1	-	CASSGGLHNEQFF	TGTGCCAGCAGCGGGGGGCTACACAATGAGCAGTTCTTC
TRBV7-2	-	TRBJ2-1	-	CASGIVGVYNEQFF	TGTGCCAGCGGAATAGTTGGAGTGTACAATGAGCAGTTCTTC
TRBV30	-	TRBJ2-7	TRBD1	CAWSYSRGRSVDF	TGTGCCTGGAGTTACTCCAGGGGGCGCTCTGTTGACTTC
TRBV27	-	TRBJ1-5	-	CASGRVQPQHF	TGTGCCAGCGGTCGTGTTCAGCCCCAGCATTTT
TRBV28	few	TRBJ1-2	-	CASSSGPVNYGYTF	TGTGCCAGCAGCTCCGGGCCCGTTAACTATGGCTACACCTTC
TRBV6-8	-	TRBJ2-3	-	CASRDTTDTQYF	TGTGCCAGTCGGGACACCACAGATACGCAGTATTTT
TRBV5-6	few	TRBJ1-4	-	CASSGREGRFNEKLFF	TGTGCCAGCAGCGGGCGGGAGGGTCGGTTTAATGAAAAACTGTTTTTT
TRBV20-1	few	TRBJ2-7	-	CSASGDTIYEQYF	TGCAGTGCTAGCGGTGACACGATCTACGAGCAGTACTTC
TRBV5-6	few	TRBJ1-5	-	CASSLGREDQPQHF	TGTGCCAGCAGCTTGGGACGGGAAGATCAGCCCCAGCATTTT
TRBV5-4	-	TRBJ2-6	-	CASSLVFGRGGSGANVLTF	TGTGCCAGCAGCTTGGTATTCGGCAGGGGTGGTTCTGGGGCCAACGTCCTGACTTTC
TRBV6-6	-	TRBJ2-7	-	CASSYSRGEQYF	TGTGCCAGCAGTTACTCGAGGGGCGAGCAGTACTTC
TRBV7-8	few	TRBJ2-1	TRBD2	CASTSGTYNEQFF	TGTGCCAGCACTAGCGGGACCTACAATGAGCAGTTCTTC
TRBV7-9	-	TRBJ1-2	-	CASSLRQGPENGYTF	TGTGCCAGCAGCTTAAGGCAGGGGCCAGAGAATGGCTACACCTTC
TRBV12-3/TRBV12-4	-	TRBJ2-1	TRBD2	CASSFRFSGLAGGTFNEQFF	TGTGCCAGCAGTTTCAGATTTTCGGGACTAGCGGGGGGGACGTTCAATGAGCAGTTCTTC
TRBV12-3/TRBV12-4	-	TRBJ1-1	TRBD1	CASSLGGTGKMEAFF	TGTGCCAGCAGTTTAGGGGGGACAGGGAAGATGGAAGCTTTCTTT
TRBV19	few	TRBJ2-1	-	CASTFSGESLNEQFF	TGTGCCAGTACCTTCTCCGGTGAAAGCTTAAATGAGCAGTTCTTC